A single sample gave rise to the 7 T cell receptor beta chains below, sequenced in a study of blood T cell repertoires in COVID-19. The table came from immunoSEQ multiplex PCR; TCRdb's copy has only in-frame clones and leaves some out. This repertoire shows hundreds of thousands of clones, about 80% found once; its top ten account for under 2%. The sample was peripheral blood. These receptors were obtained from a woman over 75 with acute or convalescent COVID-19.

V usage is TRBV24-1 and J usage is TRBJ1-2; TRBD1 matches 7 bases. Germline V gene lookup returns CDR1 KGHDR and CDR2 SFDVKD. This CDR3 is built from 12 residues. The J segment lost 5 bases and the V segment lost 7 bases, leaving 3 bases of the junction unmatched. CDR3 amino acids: CATSQQGYGYTF. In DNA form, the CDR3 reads TGTGCCACCAGCCAACAGGGGTATGGCTACACCTTC.

The CDR3 loop is CASSYSGDRNSPLHF. The CDR3 bases are TGTGCCAGCAGTTACTCAGGGGACAGGAATTCACCCCTCCACTTT. The chain employs TRBV6-6 and TRBJ1-6, with TRBD1 matching 8 bases. CDR1 and CDR2 from the germline V gene are MNHNY and SVGAGI (reference sequence). After removal of 0 bases from V and 7 bases from J, the junction contained 2 bases not matched to a gene. This CDR3 is 15 amino acids long.

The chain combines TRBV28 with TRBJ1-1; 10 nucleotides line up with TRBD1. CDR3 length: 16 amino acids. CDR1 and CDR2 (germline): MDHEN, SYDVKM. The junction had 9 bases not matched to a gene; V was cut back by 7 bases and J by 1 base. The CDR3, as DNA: TGTGCCAGCATCCCGGGACAGGGGTGGGGGAACACTGAAGCTTTCTTT. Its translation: CASIPGQGWGNTEAFF. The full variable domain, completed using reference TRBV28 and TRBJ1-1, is DVKVTQSSRYLVKRTGEKVFLECVQDMDHENMFWYRQDPGLGLRLIYFSYDVKMKEKGDIPEGYSVSREKKERFSLILESASTNQTSMYLCASIPGQGWGNTEAFFGQGTRLTVV.

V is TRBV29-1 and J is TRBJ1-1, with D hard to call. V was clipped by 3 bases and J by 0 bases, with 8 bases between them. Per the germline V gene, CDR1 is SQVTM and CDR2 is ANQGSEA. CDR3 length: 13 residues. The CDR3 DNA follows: TGCAGCGTTGAGACACGCATGAACACTGAAGCTTTCTTT. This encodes CSVETRMNTEAFF.

For the CDR3, the DNA is TGTGCCAGCAGTTTAAAATGGGGGGGTTCAGATACGCAGTATTTT. It yields the protein CASSLKWGGSDTQYF. The rearrangement uses TRBV27 and TRBJ2-3; the match to TRBD2 covers 7 bases. This CDR3 contains 15 residues. Trimming at V came to 2 bases and at J to 4 bases, leaving 6 bases not matched to a gene. From germline, CDR1 is MNHEY and CDR2 SMNVEV (reference sequence).

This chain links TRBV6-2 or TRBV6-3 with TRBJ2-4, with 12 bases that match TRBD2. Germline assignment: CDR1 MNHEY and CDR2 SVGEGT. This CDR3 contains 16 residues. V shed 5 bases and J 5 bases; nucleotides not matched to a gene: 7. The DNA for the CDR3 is TGTGCCAGCAGTGATTGGACTAGCGGGATTGAAAACATTCAGTACTTC. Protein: CASSDWTSGIENIQYF.

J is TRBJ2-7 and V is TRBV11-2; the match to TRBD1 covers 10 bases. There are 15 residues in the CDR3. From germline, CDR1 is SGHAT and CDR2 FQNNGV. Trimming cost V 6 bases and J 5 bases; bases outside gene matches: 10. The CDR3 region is CASRPPGQGINEQYF. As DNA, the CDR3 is TGTGCCAGCAGGCCCCCGGGACAGGGGATCAACGAGCAGTACTTC. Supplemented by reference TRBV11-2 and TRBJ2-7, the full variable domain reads EAGVAQSPRYKIIEKRQSVAFWCNPISGHATLYWYQQILGQGPKLLIQFQNNGVVDDSQLPKDRFSAERLKGVDSTLKIQPAKLEDSAVYLCASRPPGQGINEQYFGPGTRLTVT.